Included here is one T cell receptor (beta chain) sequence, with context. As yet, its antigen is unknown. This CDR3 is built from 16 residues. Per the germline V gene, CDR1 is ENHRY and CDR2 is SYGVKD. Trimming left V 3 bases short and J 4 bases short, with 16 bases between. This record comes from a study of PD-1 blockade in classical Hodgkin lymphoma. All patients experienced relapse after autologous stem cell transplantation, and brentuximab vedotin exposure was variable. The CD8+ T cells came from thawed PBMCs through magnetic negative selection. Method: immunoSEQ multiplex PCR; TCRdb's copy keeps in-frame clones and lacks some. The sample lists 10,000 to 15,000 clones, approximately 79% occurring once. Notes on the study in general: Possibly reflecting disease activity or prior therapy, repertoire differences have causes that remain undefined.

The starting material was CD8+ T cells from blood, obtained at baseline. The J gene is TRBJ1-3, the V gene TRBV10-3; TRBD1 is a possible D gene (5 bases). This TCR derives from a human donor with classical Hodgkin lymphoma. The CDR3 protein is CAISDGTGTNGNTIYF. In DNA form, the CDR3 reads TGTGCCATCAGTGACGGCACCGGGACGAACGGAAACACCATATATTTT.